The next 23 T cell receptor beta chains were all read from a single sample in a study of OX40 agonist ivuxolimab in advanced cancers. Clones were sequenced by immunoSEQ multiplex PCR, and TCRdb holds only the in-frame ones, with some missing. The sample contains about 50,000 clones, approximately 85% of which appear only once. The starting material was CD4+ or CD8+ T cells sorted from blood, obtained in a trial of the OX40 agonist ivuxolimab. The source of these receptors is an adult with an advanced solid tumor such as melanoma, head and neck, liver or kidney cancer.

This rearrangement joins TRBV18 to TRBJ1-5; the D gene is possibly TRBD1 (6 bases). The CDR3 extends over 14 amino acids. V lost 2 bases, J lost 11 bases, and 16 bases lay in between. Germline CDR1 is KGHSH and CDR2 is LQKENI. DNA for the CDR3: TGTGCCAGCTCACCATCGGCAGGGGAGGGGTCCCAGCATTTT. This encodes CASSPSAGEGSQHF. Full variable domain (rest looked up from reference TRBV18 and TRBJ1-5): NAGVMQNPRHLVRRRGQEARLRCSPMKGHSHVYWYRQLPEEGLKFMVYLQKENIIDESGMPKERFSAEFPKEGPSILRIQQVVRGDSAAYFCASSPSAGEGSQHFGDGTRLSIL.

V and J are TRBV2 and TRBJ1-6; D unresolved. Germline lookup yields CDR1 SNHLY and CDR2 FYNNEI. This CDR3 comprises 15 residues. Deletions cut 0 bases from V and 5 bases from J, with 8 bases between. The CDR3 here is CASSEAARNNSPLHF. In DNA form, the CDR3 reads TGTGCCAGCAGTGAAGCGGCCAGAAATAATTCACCCCTCCACTTT.

V gene TRBV18 combines with J gene TRBJ2-7; possibly TRBD1 for D (5 bases). The CDR3 length is 16 residues. V lost 4 bases and J 2 bases, leaving 18 bases between the germline ends. Germline lookup yields CDR1 KGHSH and CDR2 LQKENI. CDR3 residues: CASSLTQVKWTYEQYF. The CDR3 DNA reads TGTGCCAGCTCACTAACACAGGTGAAGTGGACCTACGAGCAGTACTTC.

This clone was recorded once. The J gene is TRBJ1-5, the V gene TRBV6-1; TRBD1 aligns across 8 bases. The germline V gene encodes CDR1 MNHNS and CDR2 SASEGT. The CDR3 consists of 15 residues. The ends lost 6 bases at V and 1 base at J; junction bases unmatched: 5. The CDR3 DNA is TGTGCCAGCAGGTTACAGGGGGGCAGCAATCAGCCCCAGCATTTT. Amino acids: CASRLQGGSNQPQHF.

The gene calls are TRBV9 and TRBJ1-5; unclear D gene. V was shortened by 4 bases and J by 6 bases, with 11 bases between the two germline ends. CDR3 size: 13 residues. The V gene's germline CDR1 is SGDLS and CDR2 YYNGEE. Here the CDR3 DNA reads TGTGCCAGCAGCCCGGAGGGAGGTCAGCCCCAGCATTTT. It yields the protein CASSPEGGQPQHF.

The chain is built from TRBV6-5 and TRBJ2-3, with 10 bases lining up with TRBD2. J gave up 5 bases and V 2 bases, and 7 bases lay outside the gene matches. The CDR3 is 16 amino acids. The germline V gene has CDR1 MNHEY and CDR2 SVGAGI. The CDR3 coding sequence is TGTGCCAGCAGTTACGGAAGCGGGAGGGCCGGAGATACGCAGTATTTT. It codes for CASSYGSGRAGDTQYF.

In its sample, this clone was seen a few times. The J gene is TRBJ2-3, the V gene TRBV30; possibly TRBD1 or TRBD2 for D (5 bases each). Trimming left V 2 bases short and J 2 bases short, with 20 bases between. Germline V gene sequence: CDR1 GTSNPN, CDR2 SVGIG (reference sequence). The CDR3 length is 17 residues. CDR3 region: CAWSNPGRPETTDTQYF. Written as DNA, the CDR3 is TGTGCCTGGAGTAACCCGGGACGGCCAGAAACCACAGATACGCAGTATTTT.

This clone is a singleton in its sample. V usage is TRBV11-2 and J usage is TRBJ2-1, with TRBD2 identical over 10 bases. The CDR3 spans 17 residues. V was clipped by 0 bases and J by 8 bases; unmatched bases: 10. Germline-derived CDR1 and CDR2 are SGHAT and FQNNGV. The CDR3: CASSLEGSSGRSYEQFF. The CDR3 nucleotides are TGTGCCAGCAGCTTAGAGGGGTCTAGCGGGAGATCGTATGAGCAGTTCTTC.

To note about this clone: The junction does not match germline at one end; this may be a read error. The J gene is TRBJ2-1, the V gene TRBV7-2, with 8 bases aligning to TRBD1. The germline V gene encodes CDR1 SGHTA and CDR2 FQGNSA. The CDR3 length is 14 residues. As DNA, the CDR3 is TGTGCCAGCAGCTCTCAAGGTACCGACAGGGGTTTGCTCTTC. It codes for CASSSQGTDRGLLF.

This chain uses TRBV6-6 with TRBJ1-5; D possibly corresponds to TRBD1 (6 bases). Germline CDR1 reads MNHNY; CDR2 reads SVGAGI (reference sequence). The CDR3 runs to 15 residues. Trimming left V 6 bases short and J 6 bases short, with 18 bases between. CDR3 loop: CASSLTGWEGQPQHF. CDR3 bases: TGTGCCAGCAGCCTTACAGGGTGGGAAGGTCAGCCCCAGCATTTT.

J is TRBJ1-6 and V is TRBV6-1; no clear D gene. This CDR3 is built from 13 residues. V dropped 0 bases and J dropped 8 bases, with 5 bases sitting between them. Germline values: CDR1 MNHNS, CDR2 SASEGT. The CDR3 sequence is CASSEAWYSPLHF. As DNA, the CDR3 is TGTGCCAGCAGTGAAGCGTGGTATTCACCCCTCCACTTT.

The V gene is TRBV9, the J gene TRBJ1-2; TRBD1 agrees at 7 bases. There are 17 residues in the CDR3. The germline gives CDR1 SGDLS, CDR2 YYNGEE. V shed 4 bases and J 0 bases; nucleotides not matched to a gene: 12. CDR3 sequence reads: CASSSRRGTEANYGYTF. CDR3 bases: TGTGCCAGCAGCTCGCGGAGGGGGACAGAAGCTAACTATGGCTACACCTTC.

The chain combines TRBV7-3 with TRBJ2-5; D may be TRBD1 (5 bases). Between the trimmed V and J ends, which lost 3 bases and 3 bases, there was a span of 14 bases. This CDR3 is built from 15 residues. The germline gives CDR1 SGHTA, CDR2 FQGTGA. The chain's CDR3 is CASSFSGAHKETQYF. CDR3 in DNA: TGTGCCAGCAGCTTTTCTGGGGCCCACAAAGAGACCCAGTACTTC.

The chain recombines TRBV5-4 with TRBJ2-3; D might be TRBD1 (6 bases). There are 14 residues in the CDR3. The germline V and J ends were trimmed by 3 bases and 2 bases, with 10 bases remaining between them. Germline CDR1 is SGHNT and CDR2 is YYREEE (reference sequence). The CDR3: CASSSDSPTDTQYF. The CDR3 DNA sequence: TGTGCCAGCAGCTCGGACAGCCCCACAGATACGCAGTATTTT.

The chain recombines TRBV4-1 with TRBJ1-2; D is unresolved. This CDR3 has 17 amino acids. The germline V gene has CDR1 MGHRA and CDR2 YSYEKL. V dropped 0 bases and J dropped 3 bases, with 17 bases sitting between them. CDR3 sequence: CASSQDLLRRVDYGYTF. CDR3 nucleotide sequence: TGCGCCAGCAGCCAAGATCTATTAAGGAGGGTCGACTATGGCTACACCTTC.

This chain links TRBV4-3 with TRBJ2-5; D ambiguous. The germline V and J ends were trimmed by 2 bases and 5 bases, with 18 bases remaining between them. Looked up from germline, CDR1 is LGHNA and CDR2 is YSLEER. The CDR3 is made up of 16 amino acids. The CDR3 is CASSQSTRTIPETQYF. DNA of the CDR3: TGCGCCAGCAGCCAATCTACGCGTACGATCCCGGAGACCCAGTACTTC.

The rearrangement links TRBV19 to TRBJ2-3; TRBD2 agrees at 12 bases. The CDR3 consists of 18 residues. CDR1 and CDR2 from the germline V gene are LNHDA and SQIVND (reference sequence). V dropped 3 bases and J dropped 1; count of bases not matched to a gene: 8. The CDR3 bases are TGTGCCAGTAGTATTTTCCTAGCGGGAGGGCCCGGCACAGATACGCAGTATTTT. Translation gives CASSIFLAGGPGTDTQYF. The complete variable domain, with remaining parts taken from reference TRBV19 and TRBJ2-3, reads DGGITQSPKYLFRKEGQNVTLSCEQNLNHDAMYWYRQDPGQGLRLIYYSQIVNDFQKGDIAEGYSVSREKKESFPLTVTSAQKNPTAFYLCASSIFLAGGPGTDTQYFGPGTRLTVL.

The gene calls are TRBV28 and TRBJ2-7; 10 bases fit TRBD1. CDR3 length: 15 residues. The ends lost 7 bases at V and 7 bases at J; junction bases unmatched: 13. CDR1 MDHEN and CDR2 SYDVKM come from the germline V gene. The CDR3 spells CASTPGDRGPWEQYF. Here the CDR3 DNA reads TGTGCCAGCACCCCCGGGGACAGGGGCCCTTGGGAGCAGTACTTC.

The chain recombines TRBV29-1 with TRBJ2-3; 10 bases match TRBD2. The germline V gene encodes CDR1 SQVTM and CDR2 ANQGSEA. This CDR3 spans 14 amino acids. V was clipped by 4 bases and J by 3 bases; unmatched bases: 4. DNA for the CDR3: TGCAGCGTTGTTCTAGCGGGAGCAACAGATACGCAGTATTTT. The encoded protein is CSVVLAGATDTQYF.

The chain employs TRBV15 and TRBJ2-1; the D gene is possibly TRBD1 (6 bases). This CDR3 contains 15 residues. Trimming left V 1 base short and J 0 bases short, with 7 bases between. CDR1 is LNHNV and CDR2 is YYDKDF in the germline V gene (reference sequence). This chain's CDR3 is CATSRGQASYNEQFF. The CDR3 region has the DNA TGTGCCACCAGCAGAGGACAGGCCTCCTACAATGAGCAGTTCTTC. The full variable domain, rest sourced from reference TRBV15 and TRBJ2-1, is DAMVIQNPRYQVTQFGKPVTLSCSQTLNHNVMYWYQQKSSQAPKLLFHYYDKDFNNEADTPDNFQSRRPNTSFCFLDIRSPGLGDTAMYLCATSRGQASYNEQFFGPGTRLTVL.

The rearrangement joins TRBV5-6 to TRBJ2-3, with 8 positions matching TRBD2. The J segment lost 2 bases and the V segment lost 1 base, leaving 3 bases of the junction unmatched. The length of the CDR3 is 15 residues. The germline V gene has CDR1 SGHDT and CDR2 YYEEEE. The CDR3 DNA sequence: TGTGCCAGCAGCTTGTCGGGGGGGCTCACAGATACGCAGTATTTT. This encodes CASSLSGGLTDTQYF.

This chain joins TRBV5-5 and TRBJ2-7; unclear D gene. V was clipped by 0 bases and J by 3 bases, with 13 bases between them. Germline loops: CDR1 SGHKS, CDR2 YYEKEE (reference sequence). The CDR3 spans 15 residues. CDR3 residues: CASSLGQEKYYEQYF. DNA for the CDR3: TGTGCCAGCAGCTTGGGGCAGGAGAAGTACTACGAGCAGTACTTC.

V and J are TRBV10-1 and TRBJ2-7; the D gene could be TRBD1 or TRBD2 (6 bases each). The CDR3 covers 16 residues. V was cut by 0 bases and J by 6 bases, with 18 bases left in between. Germline loops: CDR1 WNHNN, CDR2 SYGVQD (reference sequence). The CDR3 DNA reads as TGCGCCAGCAGTGAGTCGGGGGGACACAGGAGGTCCGAGCAGTACTTC. Translating it yields CASSESGGHRRSEQYF.